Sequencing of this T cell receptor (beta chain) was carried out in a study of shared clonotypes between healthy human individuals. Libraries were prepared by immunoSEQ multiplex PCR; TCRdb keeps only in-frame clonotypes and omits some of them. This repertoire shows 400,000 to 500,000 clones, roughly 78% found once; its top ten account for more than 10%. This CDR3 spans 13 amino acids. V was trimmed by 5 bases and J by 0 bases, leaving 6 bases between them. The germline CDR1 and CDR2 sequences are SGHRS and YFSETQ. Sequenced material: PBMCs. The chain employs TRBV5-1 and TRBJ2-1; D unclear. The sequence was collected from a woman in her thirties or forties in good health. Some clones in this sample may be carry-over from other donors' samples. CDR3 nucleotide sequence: TGCGCCAGCAGGGCGGACTCCTACAATGAGCAGTTCTTC. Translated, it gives CASRADSYNEQFF.